The next 29 T cell receptor beta chains were all read from a single sample in a study of technical replicates of blood from a handful of donors. Clones were read by immunoSEQ multiplex PCR, and TCRdb kept only the in-frame ones, dropping some. Among under 85,000 clones listed, 90% to 95% were seen once. Material for sequencing was T cells isolated from PBMCs. These receptors were taken from a human donor in good health.

J is TRBJ1-1 and V is TRBV11-1; TRBD1 matches at 7 bases. CDR3 size: 15 residues. Unmatched junction bases numbered 10, after V lost 5 bases and J lost 4 bases. Germline V gives CDR1 SGHAT, CDR2 FQDESV (reference sequence). The CDR3 protein is CASSPRTGIRTEAFF. DNA of the CDR3: TGTGCCAGCAGCCCACGGACAGGAATTCGCACTGAAGCTTTCTTT.

The chain is built from TRBV6-5 and TRBJ1-5, with a tentative D call TRBD1 (5 bases). This CDR3 comprises 14 residues. The ends were cut back, 2 bases at V and 6 bases at J, with 11 bases in the middle. Germline loops: CDR1 MNHEY, CDR2 SVGAGI. CDR3 protein: CASSYGGKGQPQHF. DNA of the CDR3: TGTGCCAGCAGTTACGGGGGGAAGGGTCAGCCCCAGCATTTT.

The rearrangement uses TRBV30 and TRBJ2-1; TRBD1 aligns across 7 bases. The CDR3 is 17 amino acids. Losses at the gene ends were 3 bases for V and 8 bases for J; bases not matched to a gene: 19. The germline V gene has CDR1 GTSNPN and CDR2 SVGIG (reference sequence). This chain's CDR3 is CAWRMWTGDLFIDEQFF. CDR3 nucleotides: TGTGCCTGGAGGATGTGGACAGGTGACCTTTTTATCGATGAGCAGTTCTTC. The full variable domain, rest sourced from reference TRBV30 and TRBJ2-1, is SQTIHQWPATLVQPVGSPLSLECTVEGTSNPNLYWYRQAAGRGLQLLFYSVGIGQISSEVPQNLSASRPQDRQFILSSKKLLLSDSGFYLCAWRMWTGDLFIDEQFFGPGTRLTVL.

The chain couples TRBV14 to TRBJ2-7; no firm D call. Trimming took 1 base from V and 4 from J, leaving 8 bases between them. Germline-derived CDR1 and CDR2 are SGHDN and FVKESK. The CDR3 extends over 13 amino acids. The CDR3 sequence: CASSQGVNYEQYF. CDR3 in DNA: TGTGCCAGCAGCCAAGGCGTCAATTACGAGCAGTACTTC.

The rearrangement links TRBV25-1 to TRBJ1-2; D remains unclear. This CDR3 spans 14 amino acids. The germline V gene has CDR1 MGHDK and CDR2 SYGVNS. Trimming removed 5 bases from V and 0 bases from J, with 10 bases in between. The CDR3 DNA is TGTGCCAGCAGTTATCAGGAAACTAACTATGGCTACACCTTC. It yields the protein CASSYQETNYGYTF.

This clone has only one observation. Its ends do not fully match the called genes, so a read error is possible. V usage is TRBV13 and J usage is TRBJ2-7, with 7 bases fitting TRBD1. The germline CDR1 and CDR2 sequences are PRHDT and FYEKMQ (reference sequence). This CDR3 spans 15 amino acids. This CDR3 is CASSSGTAISHEQYF. As DNA, the CDR3 is TGTGCCAGCAGCTCCGGGACAGCAATCTCCCACGAGCAGTACTTC.

The chain is built from TRBV30 and TRBJ1-4, with D perhaps matching TRBD1 (5 bases). Germline V gives CDR1 GTSNPN, CDR2 SVGIG (reference sequence). CDR3 size: 14 residues. Trimming cost V 3 bases and J 4 bases, with 12 bases left between them. The CDR3 DNA reads as TGTGCCTGGAGCGTCAGGGCCCGTAATGAAAAACTGTTTTTT. Protein sequence: CAWSVRARNEKLFF. Drawing the rest from reference TRBV30 and TRBJ1-4, the complete variable domain is SQTIHQWPATLVQPVGSPLSLECTVEGTSNPNLYWYRQAAGRGLQLLFYSVGIGQISSEVPQNLSASRPQDRQFILSSKKLLLSDSGFYLCAWSVRARNEKLFFGSGTQLSVL.

V usage is TRBV5-1 and J usage is TRBJ2-1; D not certain. V lost 5 bases and J 7 bases, leaving 7 bases between the germline ends. The CDR3 consists of 11 residues. CDR1 is SGHRS and CDR2 is YFSETQ in the germline V gene. The DNA for the CDR3 is TGCGCCAGCAGAAACTCGAATGAGCAGTTCTTC. It codes for CASRNSNEQFF. Filled out from reference TRBV5-1 and TRBJ2-1, the complete variable domain reads KAGVTQTPRYLIKTRGQQVTLSCSPISGHRSVSWYQQTPGQGLQFLFEYFSETQRNKGNFPGRFSGRQFSNSRSEMNVSTLELGDSALYLCASRNSNEQFFGPGTRLTVL.

This chain connects TRBV7-8 to TRBJ2-1; 7 nucleotides agree with TRBD1. J was trimmed by 8 bases and V by 5 bases; bases with no gene match: 3. The CDR3 loop spans 12 amino acids. In germline, CDR1 is SGHVS, CDR2 FQNEAQ. Written as DNA, the CDR3 is TGTGCCAGCAGCCCGCAGGGGGATGAGCAGTTCTTC. This encodes CASSPQGDEQFF.

This chain links TRBV7-9 with TRBJ2-3, with no clear D. The germline CDR1 and CDR2 sequences are SEHNR and FQNEAQ (reference sequence). V lost 0 bases and J lost 2, with 15 bases in between. The CDR3 sequence is 17 residues long. The CDR3 region has the DNA TGTGCCAGCAGCTTAGCTCAGCGTTGGGTTAACACAGATACGCAGTATTTT. This sequence encodes CASSLAQRWVNTDTQYF.

The CDR3 DNA is TGTGCCAGCAGCCATAGCGCGGTGAACACTGAAGCTTTCTTT. Protein product: CASSHSAVNTEAFF. The gene calls are TRBV4-2 and TRBJ1-1; no firm D call. CDR1 LGHNA and CDR2 YNFKEQ come from the germline V gene. V lost 3 bases and J lost 0, with 8 bases in between. This CDR3 has 14 residues.

The chain combines TRBV9 with TRBJ2-2; 10 bases line up with TRBD1. The CDR3 totals 16 residues. Germline CDR1 reads SGDLS; CDR2 reads YYNGEE. With 4 bases clipped from V and 6 bases from J, the junction kept 9 bases outside the gene matches. The CDR3 sequence is CASSTPGQGKAGELFF. As DNA, the CDR3 is TGTGCCAGCAGCACGCCGGGACAGGGGAAGGCCGGGGAGCTGTTTTTT.

This clone has only one observation. The chain recombines TRBV6-5 with TRBJ2-7; 7 bases are shared with TRBD2. The CDR3 covers 15 residues. Per germline, CDR1 MNHEY and CDR2 SVGAGI. Trimming removed 1 base from V and 2 bases from J; junction bases left unmatched: 5. CDR3 amino acids: CASSYYGRPTYEQYF. As DNA, the CDR3 is TGTGCCAGCAGTTACTACGGGAGGCCTACCTACGAGCAGTACTTC.

This chain connects TRBV4-1 to TRBJ1-5; D uncertain. V was cut by 1 base and J by 6 bases, with 13 bases left in between. The CDR3 has 15 amino acids. Germline CDR1 and CDR2: MGHRA and YSYEKL. This chain's CDR3 is CASSQAPGSSQPQHF. The DNA of the CDR3 is TGCGCCAGCAGCCAAGCCCCGGGGTCCTCTCAGCCCCAGCATTTT.

V gene TRBV7-3 combines with J gene TRBJ2-3; 11 nucleotides agree with TRBD2. The CDR3 consists of 19 residues. Looked up from germline, CDR1 is SGHTA and CDR2 is FQGTGA. The J segment lost 0 bases and the V segment lost 4 bases, leaving 12 bases of the junction unmatched. Here the CDR3 reads CASSSSRLAGGSSTDTQYF. CDR3 DNA: TGTGCCAGCAGCTCGTCCAGGCTAGCGGGAGGATCTAGCACAGATACGCAGTATTTT.

This clone was found a few times. Germline and junction disagree at one end, which may indicate a read error. The chain recombines TRBV10-3 with TRBJ2-5; perhaps TRBD2 as D (6 bases). Germline CDR1 reads ENHRY; CDR2 reads SYGVKD. The CDR3 is 14 amino acids. CDR3 loop: CAITETRYQETQYF. CDR3 nucleotide sequence: TGTGCCATCACTGAGACTAGATACCAAGAGACCCAGTACTTC.

The V gene is TRBV7-2, the J gene TRBJ2-1, with 10 bases aligning to TRBD2. The CDR3 covers 14 residues. Germline loops: CDR1 SGHTA, CDR2 FQGNSA. The junction had 5 bases not matched to a gene; V was cut back by 8 bases and J by 4 bases. Here the CDR3 reads CASATSGKYNEQFF. The DNA for the CDR3 is TGTGCCAGCGCCACTAGCGGGAAATACAATGAGCAGTTCTTC.

The gene calls are TRBV6-1 and TRBJ2-1, with D possibly being TRBD2 (6 bases). V was cut by 2 bases and J by 4 bases, with 18 bases left in between. Germline lookup yields CDR1 MNHNS and CDR2 SASEGT. The CDR3 is 17 residues long. The CDR3 nucleotides read TGTGCCAGCAGTGAACCTCCCCCTAGCGCTATTTACAATGAGCAGTTCTTC. It yields the protein CASSEPPPSAIYNEQFF.

The gene calls are TRBV5-6 and TRBJ2-1, with 12 bases that match TRBD2. Trimming took 0 bases from V and 4 from J; bases not matched to a gene: 5. CDR1 and CDR2 from the germline V gene are SGHDT and YYEEEE. CDR3 length: 17 amino acids. This CDR3 reads CASSLVVTSGGYNEQFF. DNA of the CDR3: TGTGCCAGCAGCTTGGTCGTGACTAGCGGGGGTTACAATGAGCAGTTCTTC.

J is TRBJ2-5 and V is TRBV5-1; D is perhaps TRBD1 (6 bases). The CDR3 runs to 14 residues. Germline CDR1 SGHRS, CDR2 YFSETQ. The V gene lost 3 bases and the J gene lost 5 bases, with 14 bases spanning the gap. The CDR3 is CASSYTGFAETQYF. CDR3 nucleotides: TGCGCCAGCAGCTATACAGGGTTTGCGGAGACCCAGTACTTC.

The CDR3 DNA is TGTGCCAGCTCACCCGACAGTTTCAACACTGAAGCTTTCTTT. Translated: CASSPDSFNTEAFF. This chain uses TRBV18 with TRBJ1-1, with D possibly TRBD1 on 5 matching bases. The CDR3 extends over 14 amino acids. Germline loops: CDR1 KGHSH, CDR2 LQKENI. The V gene lost 3 bases and the J gene lost 2 bases, with 10 bases spanning the gap.

The rearrangement uses TRBV25-1 and TRBJ2-1, with 7 bases matching TRBD2. Germline CDR1 reads MGHDK; CDR2 reads SYGVNS. J gave up 4 bases and V 7 bases, and 1 base lay outside the gene matches. The CDR3 runs 12 residues. The CDR3 region is CASMGGYNEQFF. CDR3 in DNA: TGTGCCAGCATGGGGGGGTACAATGAGCAGTTCTTC.

This chain connects TRBV7-3 to TRBJ1-1; 8 nucleotides agree with TRBD1. Germline V gives CDR1 SGHTA, CDR2 FQGTGA. This CDR3 is built from 15 residues. With 3 bases clipped from V and 5 bases from J, the junction kept 8 bases outside the gene matches. CDR3 DNA: TGTGCCAGCAGCTTTTCAGGGGGCGTCGGGACTGAAGCTTTCTTT. Protein sequence: CASSFSGGVGTEAFF.

There are a few counts of this clone. The chain recombines TRBV7-3 with TRBJ1-2, with D perhaps TRBD1 (6 bases). CDR1 and CDR2 from the germline V gene are SGHTA and FQGTGA. V was clipped by 1 base and J by 7 bases, with 22 bases between them. The CDR3 spans 17 residues. The CDR3 here is CASSLRGGLVGAPGYTF. CDR3 in DNA: TGTGCCAGCAGCTTAAGAGGCGGGCTGGTGGGGGCCCCTGGCTACACCTTC.

The rearrangement links TRBV19 to TRBJ1-5; D is unclear. The germline gives CDR1 LNHDA, CDR2 SQIVND (reference sequence). This CDR3 is built from 13 residues. With 3 bases removed from V and 4 bases from J, the gap between germline ends came to 7 bases. CDR3 in amino acids: CASSIDGNQPQHF. The DNA for the CDR3 is TGTGCCAGTAGTATCGACGGGAATCAGCCCCAGCATTTT.

The rearrangement links TRBV1 to TRBJ2-7; the table calls TRBD2, which could not be checked here. TRBV1 is a pseudogene locus. There are 17 residues in the CDR3. CDR3 residues: CTSSQDLIWGGSYEQYF. In DNA form, the CDR3 reads TGCACCAGCAGCCAAGATCTGATTTGGGGAGGCTCCTACGAGCAGTACTTC.

The chain links TRBV20-1 to TRBJ2-7; D unresolved. The CDR3 is 10 amino acids. The V and J ends lost 6 bases and 1 base respectively, with 4 bases between them. The V gene's germline CDR1 is DFQATT and CDR2 SNEGSKA (reference sequence). Here the CDR3 DNA reads TGCAGTGCCGTATCCTACGAGCAGTACTTC. Translation gives CSAVSYEQYF.

The CDR3 is CASSESGTNTDTQYF. The CDR3, as DNA: TGTGCCAGCAGTGAATCCGGGACAAACACAGATACGCAGTATTTT. This chain uses TRBV25-1 with TRBJ2-3; maybe TRBD1 (6 bases). The CDR3 runs 15 residues. V was clipped by 1 base and J by 2 bases, with 10 bases between them. Germline V gene data show CDR1 as MGHDK and CDR2 as SYGVNS. The full variable domain, with the rest looked up from reference TRBV25-1 and TRBJ2-3, is EADIYQTPRYLVIGTGKKITLECSQTMGHDKMYWYQQDPGMELHLIHYSYGVNSTEKGDLSSESTVSRIRTEHFPLTLESARPSHTSQYLCASSESGTNTDTQYFGPGTRLTVL.

CDR3: CASSVGTSPYEQYF. The DNA of the CDR3 is TGTGCCAGCAGCGTCGGGACTTCTCCCTACGAGCAGTACTTC. The chain joins TRBV9 to TRBJ2-7; weak D call: TRBD2 (6 bases). The V end was cut by 2 bases, the J end by 2 bases, with 11 bases between. From germline, CDR1 is SGDLS and CDR2 YYNGEE. This CDR3 spans 14 amino acids.